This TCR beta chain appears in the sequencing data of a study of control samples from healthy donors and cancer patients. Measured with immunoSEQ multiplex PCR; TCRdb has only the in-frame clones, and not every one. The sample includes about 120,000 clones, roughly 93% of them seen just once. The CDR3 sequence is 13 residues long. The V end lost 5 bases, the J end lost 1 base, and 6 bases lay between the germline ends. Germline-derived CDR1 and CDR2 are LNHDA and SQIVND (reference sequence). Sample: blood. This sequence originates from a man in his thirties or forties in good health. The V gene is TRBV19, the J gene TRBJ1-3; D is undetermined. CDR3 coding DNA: TGTGCCAGTAGTGGGGTTTCTGGAAACACCATATATTTT. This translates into CASSGVSGNTIYF.